This T cell receptor (beta chain) stems from a study of T cell repertoires in cytomegalovirus infection. Study summary: An indication of both CMV infection and matching HLA type came from public TCR beta signatures. Study-wide points: CMV-specific TCR beta clonotypes restricted by HLA-C dominated the ex vivo response.

CDR1 MDHEN and CDR2 SYDVKM come from the germline V gene. CDR3 length: 12 amino acids. Trimming cost V 5 bases and J 9 bases, with 13 bases left between them. Notes on this clonotype: Its antigen is as yet unknown.

TCRdb re-derived calls from the reads in MiXCR, one entry per CDR3 protein. The top ten clones hold 15% to 20% of a sample with roughly 500,000 distinct CDR3 sequences, 30% to 40% of them seen once. This clonotype was sampled from a human donor in good health (CMV status not recorded). Some clones in this sample may be carry-over from other donors' samples. V gene TRBV28 combines with J gene TRBJ1-1; D not certain. Sequenced here: cultured PBMCs, sampled from culture after CMV antigen stimulation. The CDR3 nucleotides are TGTGCCAGCAGTGGGGTCGAGTATAAAGCTTTCTTT. Its protein product is CASSGVEYKAFF.